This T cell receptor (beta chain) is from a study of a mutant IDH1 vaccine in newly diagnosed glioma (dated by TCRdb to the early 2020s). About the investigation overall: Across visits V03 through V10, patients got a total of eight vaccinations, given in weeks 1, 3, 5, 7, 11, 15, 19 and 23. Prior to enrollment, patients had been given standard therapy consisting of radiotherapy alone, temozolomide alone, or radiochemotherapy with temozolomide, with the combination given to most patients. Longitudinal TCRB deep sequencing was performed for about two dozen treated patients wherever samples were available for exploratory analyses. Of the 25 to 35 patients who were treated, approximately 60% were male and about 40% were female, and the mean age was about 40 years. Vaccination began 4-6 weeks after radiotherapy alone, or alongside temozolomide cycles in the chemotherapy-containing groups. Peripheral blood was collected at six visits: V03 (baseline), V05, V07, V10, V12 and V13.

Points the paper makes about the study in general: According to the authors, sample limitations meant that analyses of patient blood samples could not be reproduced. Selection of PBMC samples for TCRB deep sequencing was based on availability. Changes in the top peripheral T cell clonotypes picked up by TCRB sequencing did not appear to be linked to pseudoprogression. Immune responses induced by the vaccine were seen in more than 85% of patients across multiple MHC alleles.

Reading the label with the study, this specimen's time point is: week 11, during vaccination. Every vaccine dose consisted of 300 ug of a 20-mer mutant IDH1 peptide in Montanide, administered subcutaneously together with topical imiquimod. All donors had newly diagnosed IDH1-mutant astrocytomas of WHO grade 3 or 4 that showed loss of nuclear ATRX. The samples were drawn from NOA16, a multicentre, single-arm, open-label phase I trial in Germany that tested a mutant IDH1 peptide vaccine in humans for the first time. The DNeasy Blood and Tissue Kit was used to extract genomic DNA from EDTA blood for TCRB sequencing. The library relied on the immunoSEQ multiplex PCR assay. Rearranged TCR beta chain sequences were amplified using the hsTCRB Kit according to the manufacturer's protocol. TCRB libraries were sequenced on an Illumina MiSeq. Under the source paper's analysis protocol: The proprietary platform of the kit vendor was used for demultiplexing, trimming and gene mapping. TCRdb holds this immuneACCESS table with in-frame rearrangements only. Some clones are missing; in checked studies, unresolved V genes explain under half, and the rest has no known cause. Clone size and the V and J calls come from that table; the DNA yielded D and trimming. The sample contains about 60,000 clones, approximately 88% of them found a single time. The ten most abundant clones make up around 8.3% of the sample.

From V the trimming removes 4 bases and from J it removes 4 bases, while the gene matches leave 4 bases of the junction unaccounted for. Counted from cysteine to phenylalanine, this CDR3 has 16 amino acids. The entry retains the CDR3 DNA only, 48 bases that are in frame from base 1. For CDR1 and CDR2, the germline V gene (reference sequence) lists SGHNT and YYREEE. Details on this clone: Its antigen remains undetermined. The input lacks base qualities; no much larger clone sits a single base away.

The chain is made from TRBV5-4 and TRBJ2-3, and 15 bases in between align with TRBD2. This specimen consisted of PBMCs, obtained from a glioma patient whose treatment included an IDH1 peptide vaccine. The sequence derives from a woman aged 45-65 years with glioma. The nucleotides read TGTGCCAGCAGCCCTCGGACTAGCGGGGGGGCAGATACGCAGTATTTT. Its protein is CASSPRTSGGADTQYF. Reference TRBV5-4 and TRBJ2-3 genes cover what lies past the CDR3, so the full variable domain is ETGVTQSPTHLIKTRGQQVTLRCSSQSGHNTVSWYQQALGQGPQFIFQYYREEENGRGNFPPRFSGLQFPNYSSELNVNALELDDSALYLCASSPRTSGGADTQYFGPGTRLTVL.